This TCR beta chain is drawn from a study of cytomegalovirus exposure and HLA in healthy donors. General study results and limits: The study put 160 or so TCR beta chains on its list as cytomegalovirus-associated. Presence/absence analyses rested on an assumption that sequencing depth was roughly uniform across donors.

The germline gives CDR1 SGHRS, CDR2 YFSETQ. The CDR3 has 15 residues. V dropped 4 bases and J dropped 0; count of bases not matched to a gene: 2. As concerns this clone: No antigen is known for it.

Researchers ran the PCR with 60 Vbeta and 13 Jbeta primers. The method was immunoSEQ multiplex PCR; TCRdb's version includes in-frame clones alone and lacks a portion of them. The data show some 150,000 clones, about three quarters seen once. Sequencing was done on a sample of PBMCs. The J gene is TRBJ2-2, the V gene TRBV5-1, with 8 bases fitting TRBD2. This clonotype was obtained from a man in his forties or fifties in good health and CMV-seropositive. The CDR3 DNA reads as TGCGCCAGCAGCGGGCGGGGGGCGAACACCGGGGAGCTGTTTTTT. Its translation is CASSGRGANTGELFF.